These 20 T cell receptor beta chains came from one sample sequenced in a study of blood T cell repertoires in COVID-19. TCRdb's copy holds only in-frame clones and misses some; the assay was immunoSEQ multiplex PCR. The sample holds some 300,000 clones; roughly 90% are singletons and the top ten take around 3.9%. The sequencing input was PBMCs or T cells enriched from blood (not recorded which). These receptors all stem from a woman younger than 45 who had been exposed to COVID-19.

The chain has TRBV5-1 and TRBJ1-2; 7 bases align to TRBD1. J was trimmed by 7 bases and V by 0 bases; bases with no gene match: 3. The germline CDR1 and CDR2 sequences are SGHRS and YFSETQ. This CDR3 spans 13 amino acids. CDR3 sequence (DNA): TGCGCCAGCAGCTTGGAGGGGGCCTCTGGCTACACCTTC. This sequence encodes CASSLEGASGYTF.

The count of this clone is one. The gene calls are TRBV19 and TRBJ1-1; weak D call: TRBD1 (5 bases). This CDR3 is 14 amino acids long. With 7 bases removed from V and 0 bases from J, the gap between germline ends came to 12 bases. CDR1 is LNHDA and CDR2 is SQIVND in the germline V gene (reference sequence). The CDR3 DNA follows: TGTGCCAGTACCTCCACCAGGGTGAACACTGAAGCTTTCTTT. Translation gives CASTSTRVNTEAFF. Drawing the rest from reference TRBV19 and TRBJ1-1, the complete variable domain is DGGITQSPKYLFRKEGQNVTLSCEQNLNHDAMYWYRQDPGQGLRLIYYSQIVNDFQKGDIAEGYSVSREKKESFPLTVTSAQKNPTAFYLCASTSTRVNTEAFFGQGTRLTVV.

This rearrangement joins TRBV11-1 to TRBJ1-2; D may be TRBD1 (5 bases). Germline-derived CDR1 and CDR2 are SGHAT and FQDESV (reference sequence). CDR3 length equals 14 residues. Trimming removed 4 bases at V and 4 bases at J, with 13 bases between. This CDR3 reads CASSSRWGSYGYTF. The CDR3 nucleotides are TGTGCCAGCAGCTCTCGTTGGGGCAGCTATGGCTACACCTTC. Supplemented by reference TRBV11-1 and TRBJ1-2, the full variable domain reads EAEVAQSPRYKITEKSQAVAFWCDPISGHATLYWYRQILGQGPELLVQFQDESVVDDSQLPKDRFSAERLKGVDSTLKIQPAELGDSAMYLCASSSRWGSYGYTFGSGTRLTVV.

The V and J genes are TRBV7-8 and TRBJ2-1; the match to TRBD2 covers 8 bases. CDR1 and CDR2 (germline): SGHVS, FQNEAQ. The J segment lost 2 bases and the V segment lost 5 bases, leaving 5 bases of the junction unmatched. CDR3 size: 15 residues. CDR3 amino acids: CASSVGGAPYNEQFF. CDR3 DNA sequence: TGTGCCAGCAGCGTCGGGGGGGCCCCCTACAATGAGCAGTTCTTC.

This chain joins TRBV4-3 and TRBJ1-1; D is unresolved. Trimming pared 0 bases from V and 2 bases from J, leaving 10 bases between. CDR1 and CDR2 (germline): LGHNA, YSLEER. The CDR3 totals 15 residues. CDR3 in amino acids: CASSQDDGFNTEAFF. The CDR3 DNA reads TGCGCCAGCAGCCAAGATGACGGGTTTAACACTGAAGCTTTCTTT.

This chain joins TRBV12-3 or TRBV12-4 and TRBJ2-2; D is unclear. Between the trimmed V and J ends, which lost 5 bases and 6 bases, there was a span of 10 bases. The CDR3 length is 13 residues. The CDR3 loop reads CASSPRRSGELFF. In DNA, the CDR3 is TGTGCCAGCAGTCCCCGTCGGTCCGGGGAGCTGTTTTTT.

The rearrangement joins TRBV9 to TRBJ1-1; 9 nucleotides align to TRBD1. Trimming cost V 3 bases and J 1 base; bases outside gene matches: 7. The CDR3 loop spans 16 amino acids. The germline V gene has CDR1 SGDLS and CDR2 YYNGEE. CDR3 amino acids: CASSAPTGGQNTEAFF. The CDR3 DNA follows: TGTGCCAGCAGCGCCCCGACAGGGGGGCAGAACACTGAAGCTTTCTTT.

The rearrangement links TRBV4-1 to TRBJ2-1; 9 nucleotides align to TRBD1. The germline V gene encodes CDR1 MGHRA and CDR2 YSYEKL. Trimming cost V 4 bases and J 8 bases; bases outside gene matches: 9. CDR3 length equals 15 residues. The CDR3: CASSPGTGIYDEQFF. CDR3 in DNA: TGCGCCAGCAGCCCCGGGACAGGGATTTACGATGAGCAGTTCTTC.

This clone appeared a single time. The rearrangement links TRBV6-5 to TRBJ2-3, with no clear D. This CDR3 has 12 amino acids. Trimming stripped 6 bases from V and 3 bases from J, with 7 bases between. Per the germline V gene, CDR1 is MNHEY and CDR2 is SVGAGI. DNA of the CDR3: TGTGCCAGCAGGTCTTATACAGATACGCAGTATTTT. Amino acids: CASRSYTDTQYF.

V gene TRBV11-1 combines with J gene TRBJ2-3, with TRBD2 matching 7 bases. The germline CDR1 and CDR2 sequences are SGHAT and FQDESV (reference sequence). V lost 3 bases, J lost 6 bases, and 12 bases stayed unmatched. CDR3 size: 16 residues. The CDR3 sequence: CASSFGLADIWDTQYF. DNA of the CDR3: TGTGCCAGCAGCTTTGGGCTAGCGGACATCTGGGATACGCAGTATTTT.

The V call is TRBV20-1, the J call TRBJ2-5, with D possibly TRBD1 on 6 matching bases. The CDR3 extends over 11 amino acids. Germline V gene lookup returns CDR1 DFQATT and CDR2 SNEGSKA (reference sequence). CDR3 sequence reads: CSQGLMETQYF. CDR3 nucleotides: TGCAGCCAGGGGTTAATGGAGACCCAGTACTTC.

The chain recombines TRBV4-3 with TRBJ2-7, with TRBD2 matching 8 bases. Germline V CDR1 and CDR2: LGHNA, YSLEER. This CDR3 has 15 amino acids. J was trimmed by 2 bases and V by 1 base; bases with no gene match: 4. The CDR3 DNA sequence: TGCGCCAGCAGCCAAGTCGCGGGGGGAGCCTACGAGCAGTACTTC. As protein: CASSQVAGGAYEQYF.

The chain is built from TRBV6-5 and TRBJ1-2; 8 nucleotides match TRBD1. V gave up 7 bases and J gave up 4 bases; unmatched junction bases: 5. Looked up from germline, CDR1 is MNHEY and CDR2 is SVGAGI. The CDR3 is made up of 13 amino acids. CDR3: CASKAGQVYGYTF. In nucleotides, the CDR3 is TGTGCCAGCAAGGCGGGACAGGTCTATGGCTACACCTTC.

The chain links TRBV10-1 to TRBJ1-2, with TRBD1 identical over 10 bases. Per the germline V gene, CDR1 is WNHNN and CDR2 is SYGVQD (reference sequence). The ends lost 3 bases at V and 4 bases at J; junction bases unmatched: 8. CDR3 length: 16 residues. The CDR3 reads CASSDGQGGIRYGYTF. CDR3 in DNA: TGCGCCAGCAGTGACGGACAGGGGGGAATCCGCTATGGCTACACCTTC.

This chain links TRBV10-3 with TRBJ2-7; the D gene is possibly TRBD1 (5 bases). The CDR3 length is 13 residues. Between the trimmed V and J ends, which lost 11 bases and 0 bases, there was a span of 14 bases. Germline values: CDR1 ENHRY, CDR2 SYGVKD. The CDR3, as DNA: TGTGCCTTGAGGACACCGCCCTCCTACGAGCAGTACTTC. As protein: CALRTPPSYEQYF.

This chain uses TRBV9 with TRBJ2-7, with TRBD2 matching 13 bases. CDR1 is SGDLS, CDR2 YYNGEE, per germline. Trimming removed 0 bases from V and 3 bases from J; junction bases left unmatched: 3. The CDR3 totals 16 residues. For the CDR3, the DNA is TGTGCCAGCAGCGTAGGGACTAGCGGGGGTGTCTACGAGCAGTACTTC. It encodes CASSVGTSGGVYEQYF.

This clone was observed once. In nucleotides, the CDR3 is TGTGCCAGCAGCACCGGCGGTTGGCAGGGAGGGCCAAAACTGTTTTTT. It translates to CASSTGGWQGGPKLFF. This rearrangement joins TRBV5-4 to TRBJ1-4, with D maybe TRBD1 (5 bases). Trimming took off 4 bases at V and 10 bases at J, with 23 bases between the two ends. The germline gives CDR1 SGHNT, CDR2 YYREEE (reference sequence). The CDR3 sequence is 16 residues long.

J is TRBJ2-3 and V is TRBV11-2; 12 bases match TRBD2. The length of the CDR3 is 16 residues. The V and J ends lost 5 bases and 5 bases, in that order; junction bases with no gene match: 8. The germline gives CDR1 SGHAT, CDR2 FQNNGV. Written as DNA, the CDR3 is TGTGCCAGCAGCAAACCGACTAGCGGGGGCTTAGATACGCAGTATTTT. Its protein product is CASSKPTSGGLDTQYF.

This clone has just one count. The chain uses TRBV2 and TRBJ1-2, with 7 bases matching TRBD1. J gave up 6 bases and V 4 bases, and 8 bases lay outside the gene matches. CDR3 length equals 14 residues. Germline assignment: CDR1 SNHLY and CDR2 FYNNEI. CDR3 in DNA: TGTGCCAGCAGTGTATTAGGGGGCCGGGATGGCTACACCTTC. Amino acid sequence: CASSVLGGRDGYTF.

The V gene is TRBV27, the J gene TRBJ1-1, with 12 nucleotides matching TRBD1. Losses at the gene ends were 5 bases for V and 1 base for J; bases not matched to a gene: 17. CDR1 is MNHEY, CDR2 SMNVEV, per germline (reference sequence). CDR3 size: 20 residues. The CDR3 here is CASSPLQPGTGGLRNTEAFF. The CDR3 nucleotides are TGTGCCAGCAGTCCCTTACAGCCCGGGACAGGGGGCTTGAGGAACACTGAAGCTTTCTTT.